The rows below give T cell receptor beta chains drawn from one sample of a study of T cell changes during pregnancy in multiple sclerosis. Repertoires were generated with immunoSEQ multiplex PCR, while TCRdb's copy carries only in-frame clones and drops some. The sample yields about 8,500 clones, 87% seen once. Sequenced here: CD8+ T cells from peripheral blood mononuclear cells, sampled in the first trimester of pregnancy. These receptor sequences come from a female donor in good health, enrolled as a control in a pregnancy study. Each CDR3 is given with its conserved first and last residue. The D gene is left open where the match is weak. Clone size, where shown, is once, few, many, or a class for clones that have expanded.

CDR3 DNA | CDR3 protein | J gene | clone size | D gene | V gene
TGTGCCAGCAGCGGCGGGACAGGGAGGTATTGGGAGACCCAGTACTTC | CASSGGTGRYWETQYF | TRBJ2-5 | . | TRBD1 | TRBV7-9
TGTGCCAGCAGTGACTCGAGGACTCCCACAGATACGCAGTATTTT | CASSDSRTPTDTQYF | TRBJ2-3 | . | . | TRBV6-4
TGTGCCTGGATCTCCGGACAGGTCCATGGCTACACCTTC | CAWISGQVHGYTF | TRBJ1-2 | . | TRBD1 | TRBV30
TGTGCCAGCAGCTTGGTAGCAGATCACACCGGGGAGCTGTTTTTT | CASSLVADHTGELFF | TRBJ2-2 | . | . | TRBV5-4
TGTGCCAGCAGTCATAACGGGGGGAAAGAGACCCAGTACTTC | CASSHNGGKETQYF | TRBJ2-5 | . | TRBD2 | TRBV28
TGTGCCAGCAGTTTACTAGGTTTCTCCTACGAGCAGTACTTC | CASSLLGFSYEQYF | TRBJ2-7 | . | . | TRBV27
TGTGCCAGTAGTATAGGCGGGCCCGGAGATACGCAGTATTTT | CASSIGGPGDTQYF | TRBJ2-3 | . | . | TRBV19
TGTGCCAGCTTAGACGAACAGGGAACCTACGAGCAGTACTTC | CASLDEQGTYEQYF | TRBJ2-7 | . | . | TRBV6-5
TGTGCCAGCAGCCCCCTAGCGGGAAACAACTACGAGCAGTACTTC | CASSPLAGNNYEQYF | TRBJ2-7 | . | TRBD2 | TRBV7-8
TGTGCCAGCAGTTTCGGGGTTGGCTATGGCTACACCTTC | CASSFGVGYGYTF | TRBJ1-2 | . | . | TRBV27
TGTGCCACCACCGACAGGGGAAAGCCCGGGGAGCTGTTTTTT | CATTDRGKPGELFF | TRBJ2-2 | . | TRBD1 | TRBV15
TGTGCCAGCAACCCAGGGGGCACAGATACGCAGTATTTT | CASNPGGTDTQYF | TRBJ2-3 | . | . | TRBV6-1
TGCGCCAGCACTCCGGGGGAGAGGGATGAAAAACTGTTTTTT | CASTPGERDEKLFF | TRBJ1-4 | . | . | TRBV5-1
TGTGCCTGGAGTTTCAGTGGCAGGCCGTTATCTGGAAACACCATATATTTT | CAWSFSGRPLSGNTIYF | TRBJ1-3 | . | . | TRBV30
TGTGCCAGCAGCCGGGACAGGGGAGATACGCAGTATTTT | CASSRDRGDTQYF | TRBJ2-3 | . | TRBD1 | TRBV13
TGCAGCGTTGTTGAGGAAGCCTCCTACGAGCAGTACTTC | CSVVEEASYEQYF | TRBJ2-7 | . | . | TRBV29-1
TGTGCTAGCAGCTTAGAGGCAGGGCAAGAGACCCAGTACTTC | CASSLEAGQETQYF | TRBJ2-5 | . | . | TRBV7-7
TGTGCCAGCAGCTTACCCGGGGAGCAGTACTTC | CASSLPGEQYF | TRBJ2-7 | . | . | TRBV11-2
TGTGCCAGCAGCTTAGATCTTTTGCTAGCGGGGAATTACGAGCAGTACTTC | CASSLDLLLAGNYEQYF | TRBJ2-7 | . | TRBD2 | TRBV11-2
TGTGCCAGCAGTTTCAGGGGTCCCCGGAACTACGAGCAGTACTTC | CASSFRGPRNYEQYF | TRBJ2-7 | once | . | TRBV28
TGTGCCAGCAGTACCCGGACAGGTAATCAGCCCCAGCATTTT | CASSTRTGNQPQHF | TRBJ1-5 | . | TRBD1 | TRBV28
TGCGCCAGCAGCTTGGTATCGAACACTGAAGCTTTCTTT | CASSLVSNTEAFF | TRBJ1-1 | once | . | TRBV5-1
TGTGCCAGCAGCCAAGTCAACCCCTCCGGGGATGGCTACACCTTC | CASSQVNPSGDGYTF | TRBJ1-2 | . | . | TRBV4-2
TGTGCCAGCAGCTTCGGCCCAGGGTACGAGCAGTACTTC | CASSFGPGYEQYF | TRBJ2-7 | . | . | TRBV11-2
TGTGCCAGCAGTCCGATACAGGACACAGATACGCAGTATTTT | CASSPIQDTDTQYF | TRBJ2-3 | . | . | TRBV6-6
TGTGCCAGCAGCCAAGTTCCGGGACTAGCGTGGTTGGTTGCAGATACGCAGTATTTT | CASSQVPGLAWLVADTQYF | TRBJ2-3 | . | TRBD2 | TRBV4-2
TGCGCCAGCAGTCAATCGACAGGGAGGAATTTCGCCTATGGCTACACCTTC | CASSQSTGRNFAYGYTF | TRBJ1-2 | . | TRBD1 | TRBV23-1
TGCGCCAGCAGCTTGGTCGGCTTGGGACTAGCGGGAAGAATAAACTACAATGAGCAGTTCTTC | CASSLVGLGLAGRINYNEQFF | TRBJ2-1 | . | TRBD2 | TRBV5-1